These 26 T cell receptor beta chains share one sample of origin, sequenced in a study of OX40 agonist ivuxolimab in advanced cancers. Produced via immunoSEQ multiplex PCR; TCRdb's table is partial and in-frame only. Of just under 20,000 clones listed, about four fifths are singletons. The material sequenced was CD4+ or CD8+ T cells sorted from blood, taken in a trial of the OX40 agonist ivuxolimab. All receptors derive from an adult with an advanced solid tumor such as melanoma, head and neck, liver or kidney cancer.

This clone was found a few times. The V and J genes are TRBV27 and TRBJ1-4, with D tentatively TRBD1 (6 bases). This CDR3 is built from 13 residues. Trimming pared 8 bases from V and 7 bases from J, leaving 14 bases between. Germline V gene sequence: CDR1 MNHEY, CDR2 SMNVEV (reference sequence). The CDR3 DNA reads as TGTGCCAGCTGCAGGGGAAAAGGTGAAAAACTGTTTTTT. Encoded protein: CASCRGKGEKLFF.

The table lists this clone with a count of one. The chain employs TRBV10-1 and TRBJ2-2; D uncertain. The CDR3 is 14 amino acids. V was shortened by 2 bases and J by 1 base, with 5 bases between the two germline ends. Germline lookup yields CDR1 WNHNN and CDR2 SYGVQD (reference sequence). This chain's CDR3 is CASSEGRNTGELFF. The CDR3 DNA sequence: TGCGCCAGCAGTGAGGGTAGGAACACCGGGGAGCTGTTTTTT.

The CDR3: CASSLSNHGGTQYF. The CDR3 DNA reads TGTGCCAGCAGTTTAAGCAACCACGGAGGGACCCAGTACTTC. This chain connects TRBV28 to TRBJ2-5; TRBD2 might be the D (5 bases). Germline CDR1 MDHEN, CDR2 SYDVKM. V shed 2 bases and J shed 7 bases, with 14 bases lying between them. The CDR3 is made up of 14 amino acids.

This rearrangement joins TRBV27 to TRBJ2-3; the D is unclear. This CDR3 contains 15 residues. The germline gives CDR1 MNHEY, CDR2 SMNVEV (reference sequence). The V end lost 2 bases, the J end lost 3 bases, and 12 bases lay between the germline ends. The CDR3 DNA is TGTGCCAGCAGTTTAACCCGGTTCGGGACAGATACGCAGTATTTT. Its translation is CASSLTRFGTDTQYF.

The gene calls are TRBV30 and TRBJ2-3; TRBD2 agrees at 10 bases. The length of the CDR3 is 16 residues. Germline V gives CDR1 GTSNPN, CDR2 SVGIG (reference sequence). V gave up 2 bases and J gave up 2 bases; unmatched junction bases: 7. CDR3 amino acids: CAWSFGLAGVTDTQYF. DNA for the CDR3: TGTGCCTGGAGTTTTGGCCTAGCGGGAGTCACAGATACGCAGTATTTT.

This clone was recorded only once. The chain combines TRBV27 with TRBJ2-7, with 11 bases aligning to TRBD2. The CDR3 has 15 amino acids. Unmatched junction bases numbered 2, after V lost 3 bases and J lost 1 base. Germline loops: CDR1 MNHEY, CDR2 SMNVEV (reference sequence). CDR3 sequence reads: CASSFTSGGSYEQYF. CDR3 coding DNA: TGTGCCAGCAGTTTTACTAGCGGGGGTTCCTACGAGCAGTACTTC.

The genes are TRBV11-1 and TRBJ2-7, with 8 positions matching TRBD1. The V segment lost 5 bases and the J segment 3 bases; nucleotides outside the gene matches: 3. The CDR3 sequence is 13 residues long. From germline, CDR1 is SGHAT and CDR2 FQDESV (reference sequence). CDR3 loop: CASSPTGGYEQYF. In DNA, the CDR3 is TGTGCCAGCAGCCCAACAGGGGGCTACGAGCAGTACTTC.

The V and J genes are TRBV16 and TRBJ1-3, with D possibly matching TRBD1 (5 bases). Germline-derived CDR1 and CDR2 are KGHSY and FQNENV. V lost 1 base to trimming and J lost 2 bases, with 15 bases between them. The CDR3 is 17 residues long. This CDR3 reads CASSQFPEGATGNTIYF. The CDR3 DNA sequence: TGTGCCAGCAGCCAATTTCCCGAAGGGGCTACTGGAAACACCATATATTTT.

The V gene is TRBV9, the J gene TRBJ1-5; weak D call: TRBD1 (5 bases). Germline CDR1 is SGDLS and CDR2 is YYNGEE. Trimming cost V 4 bases and J 6 bases, with 17 bases left between them. The CDR3 contains 15 residues. CDR3 region: CASSIGGTAGQPQHF. The DNA for the CDR3 is TGTGCCAGCAGCATTGGGGGGACCGCCGGTCAGCCCCAGCATTTT.

The chain has TRBV5-4 and TRBJ2-2; 11 nucleotides agree with TRBD2. This CDR3 has 17 residues. CDR1 and CDR2 (germline): SGHNT, YYREEE (reference sequence). The junction had 11 bases not matched to a gene; V was cut back by 3 bases and J by 7 bases. For the CDR3, the DNA is TGTGCCAGCAGCTGGAGGGGTAGCGGGAGGGGGAACGGGGAGCTGTTTTTT. It codes for CASSWRGSGRGNGELFF. The full variable domain, with the rest looked up from reference TRBV5-4 and TRBJ2-2, is ETGVTQSPTHLIKTRGQQVTLRCSSQSGHNTVSWYQQALGQGPQFIFQYYREEENGRGNFPPRFSGLQFPNYSSELNVNALELDDSALYLCASSWRGSGRGNGELFFGEGSRLTVL.

The chain uses TRBV20-1 and TRBJ1-2; D call uncertain. Germline loops: CDR1 DFQATT, CDR2 SNEGSKA (reference sequence). The CDR3 sequence is 9 residues long. The CDR3 region has the DNA TGCAGCGGATGGAACGGCTACACCTTC. It yields the protein CSGWNGYTF.

The rearrangement links TRBV7-8 to TRBJ2-3, with 11 bases matching TRBD2. This CDR3 has 16 amino acids. Trimming at V came to 2 bases and at J to 6 bases, leaving 7 bases not matched to a gene. CDR1 is SGHVS, CDR2 FQNEAQ, per germline. CDR3 region: CASSLRTSGSGDTQYF. CDR3 DNA sequence: TGTGCCAGCAGCTTAAGAACTAGCGGGAGTGGGGATACGCAGTATTTT.

This clone showed up just a few times. The rearrangement uses TRBV19 and TRBJ1-5; D call uncertain. The CDR3 is made up of 15 amino acids. With 6 bases removed from V and 2 bases from J, the gap between germline ends came to 14 bases. Germline values: CDR1 LNHDA, CDR2 SQIVND (reference sequence). This CDR3 is CASRDKGWGNQPQHF. Here the CDR3 DNA reads TGTGCCAGTAGAGATAAGGGATGGGGCAATCAGCCCCAGCATTTT.

The chain uses TRBV4-1 and TRBJ2-3; D is perhaps TRBD1 or TRBD2 (6 bases each). Per the germline V gene, CDR1 is MGHRA and CDR2 is YSYEKL. The CDR3 has 17 residues. The V end was cut by 1 base, the J end by 6 bases, with 20 bases between. This chain's CDR3 is CASSQGGATVRLDTQYF. DNA for the CDR3: TGCGCCAGCAGCCAAGGGGGGGCGACCGTCAGGCTCGATACGCAGTATTTT.

The table lists this clone with a count of one. J is TRBJ2-1 and V is TRBV4-2; 9 bases are shared with TRBD2. The CDR3 consists of 14 residues. Germline lookup yields CDR1 LGHNA and CDR2 YNFKEQ. J lost 11 bases, V lost 2 bases, and 7 bases had no gene match. The CDR3 sequence is CASSQKLAGAQQFF. In nucleotides, the CDR3 is TGTGCCAGCAGCCAAAAGTTAGCGGGGGCCCAGCAGTTCTTC.

This clone was counted only a few times. The genes are TRBV5-1 and TRBJ2-7; possible D gene TRBD2, 5 bases. Germline V gene lookup returns CDR1 SGHRS and CDR2 YFSETQ. The germline V and J ends were trimmed by 1 base and 0 bases, with 11 bases remaining between them. The CDR3 spans 15 residues. The CDR3 is CASSLTPAVSYEQYF. Here the CDR3 DNA reads TGCGCCAGCAGCTTGACCCCAGCGGTCTCCTACGAGCAGTACTTC.

J is TRBJ1-5 and V is TRBV19, with no clear D. V dropped 6 bases and J dropped 7 bases, with 10 bases sitting between them. Per germline, CDR1 LNHDA and CDR2 SQIVND (reference sequence). The CDR3 totals 12 residues. The DNA for the CDR3 is TGTGCCAGTAGCGAGCCTCGGCAGCCCCAGCATTTT. Its protein is CASSEPRQPQHF.

The genes are TRBV28 and TRBJ2-7, with TRBD1 identical over 9 bases. Germline V gene data show CDR1 as MDHEN and CDR2 as SYDVKM. There are 15 residues in the CDR3. V lost 5 bases to trimming and J lost 4 bases; unmatched junction nucleotides: 9. CDR3 sequence: CASSATGTGRYEQYF. The CDR3 nucleotides read TGTGCCAGCAGTGCAACCGGGACAGGGAGATACGAGCAGTACTTC. The full variable domain, completed using reference TRBV28 and TRBJ2-7, is DVKVTQSSRYLVKRTGEKVFLECVQDMDHENMFWYRQDPGLGLRLIYFSYDVKMKEKGDIPEGYSVSREKKERFSLILESASTNQTSMYLCASSATGTGRYEQYFGPGTRLTVT.

Worth noting for this clone: The same CDR3 also results from other DNA sequences found in this sample. The chain carries TRBV5-6 and TRBJ1-1; D not certain. The CDR3 consists of 13 residues. Germline V gene lookup returns CDR1 SGHDT and CDR2 YYEEEE. V was pared by 0 bases and J by 1 base, with 4 bases between. This CDR3 is CASSLGGNTEAFF. CDR3 nucleotide sequence: TGTGCCAGCAGCTTGGGCGGGAACACTGAAGCTTTCTTT.

This chain connects TRBV5-4 to TRBJ1-1, with TRBD1 identical over 9 bases. J lost 1 base, V lost 0 bases, and 10 bases had no gene match. This CDR3 is 18 amino acids long. Germline lookup yields CDR1 SGHNT and CDR2 YYREEE (reference sequence). CDR3 bases: TGTGCCAGCAGCTTGGAGCCGGGACAGGGAGGTCGGAACACTGAAGCTTTCTTT. This encodes CASSLEPGQGGRNTEAFF.

The V and J genes are TRBV7-9 and TRBJ2-7; TRBD1 matches 7 bases. The germline CDR1 and CDR2 sequences are SEHNR and FQNEAQ (reference sequence). Trimming took 5 bases from V and 0 from J; bases not matched to a gene: 10. This CDR3 region has 16 residues. CDR3 in amino acids: CASSPRDSRSSYEQYF. Here the CDR3 DNA reads TGTGCCAGCAGCCCCCGGGACAGCCGAAGCTCCTACGAGCAGTACTTC.

The V call is TRBV5-6, the J call TRBJ2-7; 8 bases line up with TRBD1. The V and J ends lost 2 bases and 9 bases, in that order; junction bases with no gene match: 10. Germline loops: CDR1 SGHDT, CDR2 YYEEEE. The CDR3 consists of 14 residues. CDR3 loop: CASSFGTGAFGQYF. CDR3 bases: TGTGCCAGCAGCTTTGGGACAGGAGCCTTCGGGCAGTACTTC.

J is TRBJ2-2 and V is TRBV5-1; 12 bases align to TRBD2. The CDR3 totals 17 residues. CDR1 is SGHRS, CDR2 YFSETQ, per germline. V shed 4 bases and J 5 bases; nucleotides not matched to a gene: 9. The CDR3: CASSLTTSGGGTGELFF. Here the CDR3 DNA reads TGCGCCAGCAGCCTCACGACTAGCGGGGGAGGAACCGGGGAGCTGTTTTTT. Full variable domain (missing parts from reference TRBV5-1 and TRBJ2-2): KAGVTQTPRYLIKTRGQQVTLSCSPISGHRSVSWYQQTPGQGLQFLFEYFSETQRNKGNFPGRFSGRQFSNSRSEMNVSTLELGDSALYLCASSLTTSGGGTGELFFGEGSRLTVL.

J is TRBJ2-1 and V is TRBV5-4; no definite D call. This CDR3 comprises 11 residues. The V end lost 2 bases, the J end lost 9 bases, and 6 bases lay between the germline ends. CDR1 is SGHNT and CDR2 is YYREEE in the germline V gene (reference sequence). CDR3 in amino acids: CASSLLGEQFF. The CDR3 DNA reads TGTGCCAGCAGCTTATTGGGTGAGCAGTTCTTC. The entire variable domain, with the rest obtained from reference TRBV5-4 and TRBJ2-1, is as follows: ETGVTQSPTHLIKTRGQQVTLRCSSQSGHNTVSWYQQALGQGPQFIFQYYREEENGRGNFPPRFSGLQFPNYSSELNVNALELDDSALYLCASSLLGEQFFGPGTRLTVL.

The chain couples TRBV11-2 to TRBJ2-3; 8 bases are a match to TRBD2. Germline V gives CDR1 SGHAT, CDR2 FQNNGV. After removal of 5 bases from V and 2 bases from J, the junction contained 12 bases not matched to a gene. This CDR3 region has 17 residues. This CDR3 is CASSPGERESITDTQYF. The DNA for the CDR3 is TGTGCCAGCAGCCCTGGGGAGCGGGAGAGCATCACAGATACGCAGTATTTT.

V gene TRBV2 combines with J gene TRBJ2-1; D is undetermined. There are 11 residues in the CDR3. Germline CDR1 reads SNHLY; CDR2 reads FYNNEI. The ends were cut back, 6 bases at V and 11 bases at J, with 11 bases in the middle. CDR3 in amino acids: CASSWRFQQFF. The CDR3 DNA reads TGTGCCAGCAGCTGGAGATTCCAGCAGTTCTTC.